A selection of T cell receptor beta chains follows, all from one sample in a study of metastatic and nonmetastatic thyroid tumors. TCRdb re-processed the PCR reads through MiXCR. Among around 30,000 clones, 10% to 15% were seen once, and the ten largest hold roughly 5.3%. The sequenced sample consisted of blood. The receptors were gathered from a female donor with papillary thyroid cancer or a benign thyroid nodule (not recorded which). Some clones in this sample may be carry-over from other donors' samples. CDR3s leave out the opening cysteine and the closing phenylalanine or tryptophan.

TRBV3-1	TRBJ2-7	ASSQGDSLDSYEQY
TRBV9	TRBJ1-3	ASSPAGTGTGNTIY
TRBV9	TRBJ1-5	ARSVVGNQPQH
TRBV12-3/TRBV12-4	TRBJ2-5	ASSLWGDKETQY
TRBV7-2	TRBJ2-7	ASSLVRLYEQY
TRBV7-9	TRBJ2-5	ASSLAGYSETQY
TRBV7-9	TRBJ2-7	ASSLIQYSEQY
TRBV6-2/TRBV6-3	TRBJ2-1	ASRNPWLHEQS
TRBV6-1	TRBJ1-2	ASRRSGYT
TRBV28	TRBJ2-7	ASSLGGGGSQYEQY
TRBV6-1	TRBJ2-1	ASSPSGVDNEQF
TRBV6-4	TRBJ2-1	VSSDSAGSYNEKF
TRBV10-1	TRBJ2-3	ASSDGGIGHTQY
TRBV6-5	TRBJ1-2	ASVLGGGYT
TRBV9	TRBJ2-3	ASSPSGRVNFDTQY
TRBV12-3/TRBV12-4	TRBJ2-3	ASSFGDTQY
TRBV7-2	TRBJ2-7	ASSSSGRITEQY
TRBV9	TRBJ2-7	ASSVGLAGDEQY
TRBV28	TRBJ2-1	VSRRLYRLAGGNEQF
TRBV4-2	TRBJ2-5	ASSQGTPGSETQY
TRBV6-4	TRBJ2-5	ASSYSRDQY
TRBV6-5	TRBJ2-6	ASSPWEGVVTGANVLT
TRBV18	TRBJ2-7	ASARGTGEPYEQY
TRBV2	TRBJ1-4	ARAGSRGEKLF
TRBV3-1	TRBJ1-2	ASSQRQSYGYT
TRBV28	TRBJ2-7	ASSWGKSSYEQY
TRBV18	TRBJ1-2	ASSPGQGSLGYT
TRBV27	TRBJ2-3	ASSPNAGWSTDTQY
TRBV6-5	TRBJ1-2	ASSYTSGSLYGYT
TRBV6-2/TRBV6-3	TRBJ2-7	ASTQGEDTPYEQY
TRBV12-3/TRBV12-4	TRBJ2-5	ASTPGQGSEVTQY
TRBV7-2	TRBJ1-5	ASSLYNSNQPQH